One TCR beta chain is described in this entry. This clonotype was seen more than once but under ten times. The target of this receptor is not known. Qualities for individual bases were not recorded, and no much larger clone is one base off. The entry originates in a study of T-cell memory formation after mild COVID-19 (dated by TCRdb to 2020 to 2023). Looking at the study overall: TCR sequence clusters from the two donors were largely donor specific. Longitudinal TCRalpha and TCRbeta repertoire sequencing tracked T-cell clones expanding and contracting after mild COVID-19 in a couple of donors. The cohort comprised two young, previously healthy adult volunteers, one female and one male.

Trimming takes 5 bases from V and 7 bases from J, and the germline ends sit 12 bases apart. CDR1 and CDR2, per the germline V gene (reference sequence), are PRHDT and FYEKMQ. The CDR3 measures 13 amino acids from cysteine to phenylalanine. CDR3 DNA only is kept here, 39 bases in frame from base 1. Study-wide findings and limitations: Clones that contracted from day 15 to 85 showed balanced CD4/CD8 phenotypes, whereas a second wave of clones that expanded from day 15 to 37 leaned towards CD4+. Some responding clones were detected in pre-infection memory, suggesting pre-existing cross-reactive memory T cells joined the SARS-CoV-2 response. Contracting CD4+ clones appeared mostly in the CM and EM memory subsets, whereas CD8+ clones were enriched in EMRA. SARS-CoV-2 specificity of the second-wave clones peaking on day 37 was not confirmed. The study included only a couple of mild cases, and larger cohorts that include severe cases with pre-infection samples were judged to be necessary.

Ficoll-Paque density gradient centrifugation was the method used to isolate PBMCs. Sequencing took place on an Illumina NovaSeq 6000. TCRalpha and TCRbeta cDNA libraries were constructed by 5'RACE with constant-segment primers, with sample barcodes and unique molecular identifiers being introduced. Trizol reagent was used to extract RNA from every sample. Library amplification was performed in two PCR steps, and a second sample barcode and Illumina TruSeq adapters were introduced in the second step. Sequencing of the libraries was done on an Illumina NovaSeq, producing 2 x 150 bp paired-end reads. From the authors' description of their analysis: Reads were demultiplexed and collapsed into UMI-guided consensus sequences with migec v1.2.7. With mixcr v2.1.11, UMI consensuses were aligned to TRA and TRB V and J templates and assembled into clonotypes. A clonotype was counted as expanded or contracted only if both edgeR and NoisET called the change significant, with noise models trained on biological replicates. For edgeR calls, the thresholds were a false discovery rate-adjusted p below 0.01 and a log2 fold-change of 1. As an exploratory analysis of dynamics, max-normalized trajectories of the 1000 most abundant clonotypes were examined by PCA with hierarchical clustering. Separately sequenced CD4+ and CD8+ repertoires were used to assign the CD4 or CD8 phenotype of responding clones. TCRdb ran its own pipeline on the public reads, namely fastp trimming at Q25 and MiXCR clone calling, and kept in-frame beta chains. Each CDR3 protein appears once, grouped with its most common genes and DNA. The authors' filters were not applied to this entry. The sample has hundreds of thousands of distinct CDR3 sequences on record, roughly 23% of them singletons. 9.5% to 15% of the sample is taken by the ten largest.

The receptor chain draws on TRBV13 and TRBJ1-3; 5 matching bases give a weak D call of TRBD1. The origin of this receptor is an adult woman who had mild COVID-19 (a few samples of this study predate the infection). The sample titles of this study are shuffled in the database, so cell type and time point are left out; the donor was told from shared clones. The sample was PBMCs or a T cell subset sorted from them (not recorded which). The nucleotide sequence reads TGTGCCAGCAGCGACCAGGGAGGGAACACCATATATTTT. This sequence encodes CASSDQGGNTIYF.